These T cell receptor beta chains were read from a single sample in a study of blood T cell repertoires in COVID-19. TCRdb's table, derived via immunoSEQ multiplex PCR, lists solely in-frame clones and lacks some. The sample has hundreds of thousands of clones, 80% to 90% seen once. The sample was PBMCs or T cells enriched from blood (not recorded which). Every receptor here comes from a man aged 25 to 40 who had recovered from COVID-19. Each CDR3 is given without its conserved first and last residue. Fields, in order: clone size, V gene, J gene, CDR3 protein. A clone size is listed for some rows: how often the clone was seen (once, few, many), or a class if it is expanded.

>.|TRBV5-1|TRBJ2-3
ASSLGGGRTDTQY
>.|TRBV4-1|TRBJ1-6
ASSHEASNYNSPLH
>.|TRBV18|TRBJ2-2
ASFWDFLTGELF
>.|TRBV19|TRBJ2-3
ASSIGLAFNEQY
>.|TRBV28|TRBJ2-5
ASREDQLETQY
>.|TRBV10-3|TRBJ2-7
AISESPQGSYEQY
>.|TRBV7-2|TRBJ1-1
ASSSGQGSEAF
>.|TRBV7-6|TRBJ2-7
ASSLDRAYEQY
>.|TRBV6-4|TRBJ2-3
ASRPLVDTQY
>.|TRBV5-1|TRBJ2-7
ASSLAGTYEQY
>.|TRBV24-1|TRBJ2-7
ATSDSGGEQY
>.|TRBV19|TRBJ1-6
ASRSGWNSPLH
>.|TRBV5-6|TRBJ1-2
ASRLGGEAGYT
>.|TRBV28|TRBJ1-4
ASRRGNEKLF
>.|TRBV7-9|TRBJ2-1
ASSLLTGNEQF
>.|TRBV5-1|TRBJ1-2
ASSLGGDSYGYT
>.|TRBV2|TRBJ1-6
ASSDSGISSPLH
>few|TRBV7-6|TRBJ2-5
ASQRASGYQETQY
>.|TRBV7-2|TRBJ2-5
ASSSLAGVRETQY
>.|TRBV19|TRBJ1-6
ASSRDNFDSPLH
>.|TRBV28|TRBJ1-6
ASSLNEVGHSPLH
>.|TRBV10-3|TRBJ2-3
AIGGQGLSTDTQY
>.|TRBV27|TRBJ2-7
ASSSGVSYEQY
>.|TRBV19|TRBJ2-7
ASSWTPGAPYEQY
>.|TRBV3-1/TRBV3-2|TRBJ1-1
ASSRSDRGETEAF
>few|TRBV7-2|TRBJ1-5
ASSRGQGVPQPQH
>.|TRBV19|TRBJ2-4
ASNSGQAKNIQY
>.|TRBV11-2|TRBJ2-5
ASSTGTGVAETQY
>.|TRBV2|TRBJ1-2
ATMTGALRAGYT
>once|TRBV7-9|TRBJ2-3
ASSLGGIDTQY
>once|TRBV12-3/TRBV12-4|TRBJ2-5
ASSPRGKETQY
>.|TRBV6-1|TRBJ1-2
ASSESSLRRADNYGYT
>.|TRBV20-1|TRBJ2-1
SARNYGEQF
>.|TRBV28|TRBJ2-7
ASSFQRGRYEQY
>.|TRBV5-5|TRBJ2-1
ASSLTVPTYNEQF
>.|TRBV19|TRBJ2-1
ASRKDRDYNEQF
>.|TRBV7-9|TRBJ2-1
ASSLSKPGSEQF
>.|TRBV15|TRBJ1-1
ATSRGEQAEAF
>.|TRBV25-1|TRBJ2-3
ASSAGTGGDTQY
>.|TRBV4-1|TRBJ2-2
ATQLAGNTGELF
>.|TRBV27|TRBJ1-1
ASSLLFVETPAF
>.|TRBV2|TRBJ2-5
ASIRGLQETQY
>.|TRBV19|TRBJ1-1
ASSIDLGGQANTEAF
>once|TRBV18|TRBJ2-2
ASVKTRSDSGELF
>.|TRBV28|TRBJ2-3
ASKLGRGTSWTDTQY
>.|TRBV7-8|TRBJ2-1
ASSLRQGASYNEQF
>.|TRBV4-1|TRBJ1-1
ASNQPRASRGTEAF
>once|TRBV28|TRBJ1-1
ASSTTGQGVTEAF
>.|TRBV5-6|TRBJ2-2
ASRKGNIAGDTGELF
>once|TRBV18|TRBJ1-3
ASSPSETPNTIY